Sequencing of this TCR beta chain was carried out in a study of T cells after yellow fever vaccination (dated by TCRdb to between 2019 and 2020). For the study in its entirety: The SMART-Seq v4 Ultra Low Input RNA kit was used to prepare libraries from fractions with low cell numbers. Bulk PBMC replicates and cell subsets were isolated from blood drawn at multiple timepoints before and after both primary and secondary immunization. To follow T-cell clones before and after both primary and booster YFV17D yellow fever vaccination, bulk TCR alpha and beta repertoires underwent longitudinal sequencing. The cohort comprised two healthy male donors, one aged 18 to 29 and one aged 30 to 39 years.

Reading from cysteine to phenylalanine, the CDR3 counts 15 amino acids. Only the CDR3 DNA is retained, 45 bases long and in frame from the first base. The germline V gene provides CDR1 LGHNA and CDR2 YSLEER. The V end loses 4 bases and the J end loses 4 bases, and a stretch of 16 bases separates them. To note about this clonotype: Its antigen is still unknown. Base qualities were left out, and no much larger clone turns up one base away.

The sample was run on an Illumina NovaSeq 6000. TCR cDNA was made using 5'RACE template switching, a step that added a universal primer site and unique molecular identifiers. Priming for cDNA synthesis came from both the TCR alpha and TCR beta constant segments. Two PCR steps were used to amplify libraries, with sample barcodes and sequencing adapters being added in the second step. Sequencing of libraries was performed on Illumina HiSeq 2500 (2x100 bp) or NovaSeq (2x150 bp). As for the authors' bioinformatics: MIGEC handled demultiplexing of reads and collapsing into UMI consensus sequences, while MiXCR performed V(D)J alignment. Clonotypes responding to the vaccine were identified with edgeR on replicate PBMC samples, with the criteria of FDR below 0.01 and a log2 fold change above 5 up to day 15. Each bulk clonotype received a CD4 or CD8 identity based on whether the sequenced CD4 or CD8 repertoire contained that clonotype at higher abundance. TCRdb trimmed the raw reads at Q25, called clones with MiXCR and kept productive beta chains. Each entry merges the rows of one CDR3 protein and shows their most common DNA and genes. These V and J calls derive from TCRdb rather than the authors' analysis. A total of 400,000 or so distinct CDR3 sequences appear in this sample, approximately 18% of them only once. The ten top clones hold over 15% of the sample.

On the study overall, not on this receptor specifically: A small share of clonotypes occurred in both CD4 and CD8 compartments, likely arising from convergent recombination. After the booster, most clones that had expanded after primary vaccination were detected again (approximately 95% of CD4 and around nine tenths of CD8), suggesting broad maintenance of memory. Because abundant contaminating clonotypes from the bulk population could be contained in FACS-sorted repertoires, computational filtering was required. Because only two donors were included in the study, the extent to which the findings can be generalized is limited. The secondary T-cell response was weaker than the primary response but faster, peaking on day 5 instead of day 15.

In light of the paper, this sample's treatment or condition label describes: live attenuated yellow fever vaccine strain. Two biological replicates of bulk PBMCs were collected at each blood-draw timepoint. PBMCs were isolated from peripheral blood using a standard Ficoll-Paque protocol. TriZol was used to extract RNA from bulk PBMCs, from CD4 and CD8 fractions, and from dextramer-positive and dextramer-negative fractions. The TCR comes from a man younger than 35 who received the YFV17D yellow fever vaccine. The input for sequencing was PBMCs, taken before the yellow fever booster vaccination. In this chain, TRBV4-3 is recombined with TRBJ1-2; the D gene lacks a confident call. The encoded CDR3 is CASSPRMVASYGYTF. The DNA sequence is given as TGCGCCAGCAGCCCTCGAATGGTGGCTAGCTATGGCTACACCTTC.